This is a list of T cell receptor beta chains from one sample in a study of control samples from healthy donors and cancer patients. Using immunoSEQ multiplex PCR, the repertoire was profiled, and TCRdb retains in-frame clones only, with some absent. This repertoire shows roughly 120,000 clones, roughly 90% found once; its top ten account for about 3.2%. The sample comprised blood. The receptors stem from a man aged 45-60 years in good health. Both conserved end residues are part of each CDR3. The D gene is left open where the match is weak. Some rows mark clone size as missing; the rest say once, few, many or name a class of expanded clone.

CDR3 DNA: TGTGCCAGCTCATTGCAGGCGGTGAATCCCTACAATGAGCAGTTCTTC
CDR3 protein: CASSLQAVNPYNEQFF
J gene: TRBJ2-1
clone size: .
V gene: TRBV18
D gene: .

CDR3 DNA: TGTGCCTGGAGTGTAATGGCAGGGGGCGGCCTCTCGCGGCCCGGGGCCAACGTCCTGACTTTC
CDR3 protein: CAWSVMAGGGLSRPGANVLTF
J gene: TRBJ2-6
clone size: .
V gene: TRBV30
D gene: TRBD1

CDR3 DNA: TGTGCCAGCAGTCCGGGGAGGGCCAGGCAGCCCCAGCATTTT
CDR3 protein: CASSPGRARQPQHF
J gene: TRBJ1-5
clone size: .
V gene: TRBV2
D gene: .

CDR3 DNA: TGTGCCAGCAGCCCTGGGACAGGGGCTCCAACTTTCTATGGCTACACCTTC
CDR3 protein: CASSPGTGAPTFYGYTF
J gene: TRBJ1-2
clone size: .
V gene: TRBV5-6
D gene: TRBD1

CDR3 DNA: TGTGCCTGGAGGGGACAGGGTATCACCGGGGAGCTGTTTTTT
CDR3 protein: CAWRGQGITGELFF
J gene: TRBJ2-2
clone size: .
V gene: TRBV30
D gene: TRBD1

CDR3 DNA: TGTGCCACCAGTGAACCAGGGTCCTACGAGCAGTACTTC
CDR3 protein: CATSEPGSYEQYF
J gene: TRBJ2-7
clone size: once
V gene: TRBV24-1
D gene: .

CDR3 DNA: TGTGCCAGCAGTTTATGGTCAGTTAATCAGCCCCAGCATTTT
CDR3 protein: CASSLWSVNQPQHF
J gene: TRBJ1-5
clone size: .
V gene: TRBV28
D gene: .

CDR3 DNA: TGTGCCAGTACCCAACACCGGGACAACCCAAACTATGGCTACACCTTC
CDR3 protein: CASTQHRDNPNYGYTF
J gene: TRBJ1-2
clone size: .
V gene: TRBV19
D gene: .

CDR3 DNA: TGTGCCACCAGTGATTGGAGCGTCACAGATACGCAGTATTTT
CDR3 protein: CATSDWSVTDTQYF
J gene: TRBJ2-3
clone size: .
V gene: TRBV24-1
D gene: .

CDR3 DNA: TGTGCCAGCAGCTTCGGACTGGGCAATGAGCAGTTCTTC
CDR3 protein: CASSFGLGNEQFF
J gene: TRBJ2-1
clone size: .
V gene: TRBV11-3
D gene: .

CDR3 DNA: TGTGCCAGCAGACCCAACAGCCTTCTCGGCCCCCAGCATTTT
CDR3 protein: CASRPNSLLGPQHF
J gene: TRBJ1-5
clone size: .
V gene: TRBV6-5
D gene: .

CDR3 DNA: TGTGCCAGCTCAGCAAACGTGGCAGAAAACTATGGCTACACCTTC
CDR3 protein: CASSANVAENYGYTF
J gene: TRBJ1-2
clone size: .
V gene: TRBV18
D gene: .

CDR3 DNA: TGTGCCAGCAGCTCGGGACAGGGGATGATTGACTACAATGAGCAGTTCTTC
CDR3 protein: CASSSGQGMIDYNEQFF
J gene: TRBJ2-1
clone size: few
V gene: TRBV5-5
D gene: TRBD1

CDR3 DNA: TGTGCCAGCAGCCTAGGGACAGAGACCTACGAGCAGTACTTC
CDR3 protein: CASSLGTETYEQYF
J gene: TRBJ2-7
clone size: .
V gene: TRBV11-2
D gene: TRBD1

CDR3 DNA: TGTGCCGGGAGGGGCCTAGCGGGGTACAATGAGCAGTTCTTC
CDR3 protein: CAGRGLAGYNEQFF
J gene: TRBJ2-1
clone size: .
V gene: TRBV27
D gene: TRBD2

CDR3 DNA: TGTGCCAGCAGTCGTACAGGGATTCAGCCCCAGCATTTT
CDR3 protein: CASSRTGIQPQHF
J gene: TRBJ1-5
clone size: .
V gene: TRBV4-2
D gene: .

CDR3 DNA: TGTGCCAGCATAAATATGGCGCGGGGGGGCCAGGGCTACACCTTC
CDR3 protein: CASINMARGGQGYTF
J gene: TRBJ1-2
clone size: .
V gene: TRBV7-2
D gene: .

CDR3 DNA: TGTGCCAGCTCACCACGCGAGACAGAATGGGATTCACCCCTCCACTTT
CDR3 protein: CASSPRETEWDSPLHF
J gene: TRBJ1-6
clone size: .
V gene: TRBV18
D gene: .

CDR3 DNA: TGTGCCAGCAGCCAAGAAACGGGGCGGAATAATTCACCCCTCCACTTT
CDR3 protein: CASSQETGRNNSPLHF
J gene: TRBJ1-6
clone size: .
V gene: TRBV3-1/TRBV3-2
D gene: .

CDR3 DNA: TGTGCCAGCAGCCAAGCCTCTCCTTGGTCGGACAGAGCTGGAAACACCATATATTTT
CDR3 protein: CASSQASPWSDRAGNTIYF
J gene: TRBJ1-3
clone size: .
V gene: TRBV3-1/TRBV3-2
D gene: .

CDR3 DNA: TGCGCCAGCAGCCAAGCGGGACTACCCTCCTACAATGAGCAGTTCTTC
CDR3 protein: CASSQAGLPSYNEQFF
J gene: TRBJ2-1
clone size: .
V gene: TRBV4-1
D gene: TRBD2

CDR3 DNA: TGTGCCTGGACCGGAGACAGGAACACTGAAGCTTTCTTT
CDR3 protein: CAWTGDRNTEAFF
J gene: TRBJ1-1
clone size: .
V gene: TRBV30
D gene: .

CDR3 DNA: TGTGCCAGTAGTATATCAGCAGGAAGCAATCAGCCCCAGCATTTT
CDR3 protein: CASSISAGSNQPQHF
J gene: TRBJ1-5
clone size: .
V gene: TRBV19
D gene: .

CDR3 DNA: TGTGCCTGGAGTGTAACGAGATATAACTATGGCTACACCTTC
CDR3 protein: CAWSVTRYNYGYTF
J gene: TRBJ1-2
clone size: few
V gene: TRBV30
D gene: .

CDR3 DNA: TGTGCCAGCAGCCTGGGACAGCTGAACACTGAAGCTTTCTTT
CDR3 protein: CASSLGQLNTEAFF
J gene: TRBJ1-1
clone size: once
V gene: TRBV2
D gene: TRBD1

CDR3 DNA: TGTGCCAGCAGCTTTGGCGTTAATAGCAATCAGCCCCAGCATTTT
CDR3 protein: CASSFGVNSNQPQHF
J gene: TRBJ1-5
clone size: .
V gene: TRBV5-4
D gene: .

CDR3 DNA: TGTGCCAGCAGTTTAGATCTGACAGGGCAAGAGACCCAGTACTTC
CDR3 protein: CASSLDLTGQETQYF
J gene: TRBJ2-5
clone size: .
V gene: TRBV28
D gene: TRBD1

CDR3 DNA: TGTGCCTTGTCGACTCAAGGGGGGGATGCACCCCTCCACTTT
CDR3 protein: CALSTQGGDAPLHF
J gene: TRBJ1-6
clone size: .
V gene: TRBV30
D gene: .